Listed here are 20 T cell receptor beta chains from one sample, sequenced in a study of blood T cell repertoires in COVID-19. Generated by immunoSEQ multiplex PCR, the TCRdb table keeps only in-frame clones and is missing some. The table shows roughly 90,000 clones, with around 87% occurring only once. The specimen sequenced was peripheral blood. The receptors stem from a man aged 40-50 years with acute or convalescent COVID-19.

V is TRBV10-2 and J is TRBJ1-5, with 7 nucleotides matching TRBD1. J was trimmed by 3 bases and V by 7 bases; bases with no gene match: 3. The germline V gene encodes CDR1 WSHSY and CDR2 SAAADI. CDR3 length equals 13 residues. The CDR3 bases are TGCGCCAGCATGACAGGGACCAATCAGCCCCAGCATTTT. Amino acids: CASMTGTNQPQHF.

The V and J genes are TRBV5-8 and TRBJ1-1; possibly TRBD1 for D (5 bases). V shed 5 bases and J shed 4 bases, with 18 bases lying between them. From germline, CDR1 is SGHTS and CDR2 YDEGEE. This CDR3 is 15 amino acids long. The CDR3 sequence is CASRRQGSWSTEAFF. The CDR3 DNA sequence: TGTGCCAGCAGACGGCAGGGTAGTTGGAGCACTGAAGCTTTCTTT.

This chain connects TRBV5-1 to TRBJ1-6, with 7 bases matching TRBD1. Unmatched junction bases numbered 3, after V lost 0 bases and J lost 3 bases. Per the germline V gene, CDR1 is SGHRS and CDR2 is YFSETQ. This CDR3 region has 16 residues. CDR3 amino acids: CASSLEGQDYNSPLHF. CDR3 sequence (DNA): TGCGCCAGCAGCTTGGAAGGACAGGACTATAATTCACCCCTCCACTTT.

This clone was seen once. The chain links TRBV30 to TRBJ2-7; 7 positions match TRBD2. CDR3 length: 14 amino acids. Germline CDR1 GTSNPN, CDR2 SVGIG (reference sequence). The J segment lost 2 bases and the V segment lost 0 bases, leaving 4 bases of the junction unmatched. The chain's CDR3 is CAWSVLGGAYEQYF. CDR3 DNA sequence: TGTGCCTGGAGTGTTCTGGGGGGGGCCTACGAGCAGTACTTC.

The chain recombines TRBV3-1 (or the pseudogene TRBV3-2) with TRBJ2-3; D unresolved. The CDR3 contains 14 residues. V was cut by 1 base and J by 2 bases, with 7 bases left in between. Germline V gene data show CDR1 as LGHDT and CDR2 as YNNKEL (reference sequence). The CDR3 DNA follows: TGTGCCAGCAGCCAAGGACTTTCCACAGATACGCAGTATTTT. It is translated as CASSQGLSTDTQYF.

The rearrangement links TRBV18 to TRBJ2-7; 10 positions agree with TRBD2. The V gene end was trimmed by 2 bases and the J gene end by 3 bases; junction bases not matched to a gene: 7. Germline-derived CDR1 and CDR2 are KGHSH and LQKENI. There are 16 residues in the CDR3. In DNA form, the CDR3 reads TGTGCCAGCTCACCAGGGGCTAGCGGGAGCCACTACGAGCAGTACTTC. Translated, it gives CASSPGASGSHYEQYF.

V and J are TRBV7-8 and TRBJ2-2; 9 bases fit TRBD1. J was trimmed by 5 bases and V by 5 bases; bases with no gene match: 6. CDR3 length equals 15 residues. Germline V gene sequence: CDR1 SGHVS, CDR2 FQNEAQ. The CDR3: CASSPRDRATGELFF. In DNA form, the CDR3 reads TGTGCCAGCAGCCCCCGGGACAGGGCTACCGGGGAGCTGTTTTTT.

This clone was detected a few times. This sequence joins TRBV5-5 and TRBJ2-7, with 15 bases aligning to TRBD2. The J segment lost 6 bases and the V segment lost 0 bases, leaving 1 base of the junction unmatched. The CDR3 loop spans 15 amino acids. Germline CDR1 SGHKS, CDR2 YYEKEE (reference sequence). The chain's CDR3 is CASSLEGLAGGEQYF. The CDR3 DNA follows: TGTGCCAGCAGCTTGGAGGGACTAGCGGGAGGCGAGCAGTACTTC.

This clone has a single count. The genes are TRBV7-2 and TRBJ2-3, with TRBD2 as a possible D gene (7 bases). Per the germline V gene, CDR1 is SGHTA and CDR2 is FQGNSA. The CDR3 runs to 16 residues. V was pared by 2 bases and J by 1 base, with 13 bases between. In DNA form, the CDR3 reads TGTGCCAGCAGCTTACTAGGAGGGGGGGGCACAGATACGCAGTATTTT. Protein product: CASSLLGGGGTDTQYF.

CDR3: CATSIEREDYNEQFF. The DNA for the CDR3 is TGTGCCACCAGCATCGAGCGGGAGGACTACAATGAGCAGTTCTTC. The chain links TRBV15 to TRBJ2-1; TRBD2 aligns across 9 bases. With V trimmed by 4 bases and J by 3 bases, 4 bases remained unmatched. The CDR3 covers 15 residues. The germline V gene has CDR1 LNHNV and CDR2 YYDKDF (reference sequence).

This chain joins TRBV6-5 and TRBJ1-5, with 9 positions matching TRBD1. The V and J ends lost 7 bases and 5 bases, in that order; junction bases with no gene match: 6. CDR1 and CDR2 (germline): MNHEY, SVGAGI. This CDR3 has 14 residues. CDR3 in DNA: TGTGCCAGCACCGGGACAGGGAGACATCAGCCCCAGCATTTT. Translating gives CASTGTGRHQPQHF.

About this clone: At one boundary the junction diverges from the germline segment, which might be a read error. The chain has TRBV7-7 and TRBJ1-1; the D gene is possibly TRBD1 (6 bases). Germline loops: CDR1 SSHAT, CDR2 FNYEAQ (reference sequence). This CDR3 is built from 15 residues. The chain's CDR3 is CASSPLDRRNTEAFF. The CDR3, as DNA: TGTGCTAGCAGCCCCTTGGACAGAAGGAACACTGAAGCTTTCTTT.

This rearrangement joins TRBV11-3 to TRBJ2-1; TRBD1 matches at 8 bases. The CDR3 has 15 residues. Trimming cost V 1 base and J 7 bases; bases outside gene matches: 6. CDR1 is SGHNT and CDR2 is YENEEA in the germline V gene. The CDR3 protein is CASSLAQGAKNEQFF. CDR3 nucleotides: TGTGCCAGCAGCTTAGCCCAGGGGGCGAAAAATGAGCAGTTCTTC. Using reference TRBV11-3 and TRBJ2-1 for the parts outside the CDR3, the full variable domain is EAGVVQSPRYKIIEKKQPVAFWCNPISGHNTLYWYLQNLGQGPELLIRYENEEAVDDSQLPKDRFSAERLKGVDSTLKIQPAELGDSAVYLCASSLAQGAKNEQFFGPGTRLTVL.

V gene TRBV6-5 combines with J gene TRBJ1-1, with 7 bases identical to TRBD1. This CDR3 spans 13 amino acids. Germline loops: CDR1 MNHEY, CDR2 SVGAGI. Trimming took 10 bases from V and 1 from J; bases not matched to a gene: 6. The CDR3, as DNA: TGTGCCACTTGGGGACAGCCGAACACTGAAGCTTTCTTT. Residues: CATWGQPNTEAFF.

In the case of this clone: Germline is not matched at one junction end, which may reflect a read error. The chain combines TRBV6-5 with TRBJ1-5; D is unclear. The CDR3 has 15 amino acids. The germline V gene has CDR1 MNHEY and CDR2 SVGAGI. The CDR3 bases are TGTGCCAGCAGTGACTCCGGGTCCTCCAATCAGCCCCAGCATTTT. Its translation: CASSDSGSSNQPQHF.

The chain combines TRBV3-1 (or the pseudogene TRBV3-2) with TRBJ2-3; 13 nucleotides agree with TRBD2. Germline V lookup: CDR1 LGHDT, CDR2 YNNKEL (reference sequence). The CDR3 spans 15 residues. After removal of 1 base from V and 5 bases from J, the junction contained 0 bases not matched to a gene. CDR3 coding DNA: TGTGCCAGCAGCCAAGGACTAGCGGGAGGAGATACGCAGTATTTT. This translates into CASSQGLAGGDTQYF.

The chain joins TRBV20-1 to TRBJ1-2; unclear D gene. The length of the CDR3 is 14 residues. Trimming took off 3 bases at V and 0 bases at J, with 11 bases between the two ends. Germline assignment: CDR1 DFQATT and CDR2 SNEGSKA (reference sequence). This CDR3 is CSASSMGTNYGYTF. The CDR3 DNA follows: TGCAGTGCTAGTAGTATGGGCACTAACTATGGCTACACCTTC.

CDR3 sequence: CASALTGAQPQHF. Written as DNA, the CDR3 is TGTGCCAGCGCCCTGACAGGGGCTCAGCCCCAGCATTTT. V gene TRBV12-3 or TRBV12-4 combines with J gene TRBJ1-5, with 8 bases aligning to TRBD1. V was clipped by 8 bases and J by 6 bases; unmatched bases: 6. The CDR3 length is 13 residues.

The chain couples TRBV6-5 to TRBJ1-6; the D gene is possibly TRBD1 (6 bases). The V end lost 7 bases, the J end lost 5 bases, and 15 bases lay between the germline ends. The length of the CDR3 is 15 residues. In germline, CDR1 is MNHEY, CDR2 SVGAGI. CDR3 sequence (DNA): TGTGCCAGCACCCCGGAACAGGGACATAATTCACCCCTCCACTTT. Its translation is CASTPEQGHNSPLHF.

V gene TRBV5-6 combines with J gene TRBJ1-2; D perhaps matches TRBD1 (5 bases). With 2 bases removed from V and 2 bases from J, the gap between germline ends came to 7 bases. CDR1 and CDR2 (germline): SGHDT, YYEEEE. The CDR3 has 13 residues. The CDR3 sequence is CASSLSGNYGYTF. The CDR3 coding sequence is TGTGCCAGCAGCTTATCAGGGAACTATGGCTACACCTTC.